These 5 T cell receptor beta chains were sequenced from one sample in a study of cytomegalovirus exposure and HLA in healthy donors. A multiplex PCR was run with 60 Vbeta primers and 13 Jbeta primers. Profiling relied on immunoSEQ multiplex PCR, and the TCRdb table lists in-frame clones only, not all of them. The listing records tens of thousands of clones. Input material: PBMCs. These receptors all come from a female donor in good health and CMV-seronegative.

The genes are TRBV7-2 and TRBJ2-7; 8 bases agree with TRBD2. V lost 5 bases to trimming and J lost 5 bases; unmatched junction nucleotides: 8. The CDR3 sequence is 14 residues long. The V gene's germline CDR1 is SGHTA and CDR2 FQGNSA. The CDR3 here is CASSQERLANEQYF. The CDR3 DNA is TGTGCCAGCAGCCAAGAGCGACTAGCGAACGAGCAGTACTTC.

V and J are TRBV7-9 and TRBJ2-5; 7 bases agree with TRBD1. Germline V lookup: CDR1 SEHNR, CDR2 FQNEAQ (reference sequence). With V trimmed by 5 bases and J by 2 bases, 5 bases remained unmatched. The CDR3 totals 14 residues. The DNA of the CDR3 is TGTGCCAGCAGCGAGGACAGGTCGCAAGAGACCCAGTACTTC. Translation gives CASSEDRSQETQYF.

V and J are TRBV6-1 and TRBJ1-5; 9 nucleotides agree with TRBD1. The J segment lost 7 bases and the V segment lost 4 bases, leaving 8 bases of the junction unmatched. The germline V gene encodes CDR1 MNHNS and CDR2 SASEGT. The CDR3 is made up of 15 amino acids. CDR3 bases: TGTGCCAGCAGTGCCCTGGACAGGGGTCACCAGCCCCAGCATTTT. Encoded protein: CASSALDRGHQPQHF.

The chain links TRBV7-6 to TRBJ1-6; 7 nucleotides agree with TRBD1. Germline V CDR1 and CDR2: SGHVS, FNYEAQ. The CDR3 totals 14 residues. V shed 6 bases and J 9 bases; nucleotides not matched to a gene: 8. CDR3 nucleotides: TGTGCCAGCAGTCGTCAGGGGGATCGTTCACCCCTCCACTTT. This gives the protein CASSRQGDRSPLHF.

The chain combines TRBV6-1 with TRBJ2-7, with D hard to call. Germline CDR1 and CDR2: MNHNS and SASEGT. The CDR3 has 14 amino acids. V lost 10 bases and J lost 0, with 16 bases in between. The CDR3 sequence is CATLSRSSSYEQYF. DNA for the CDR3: TGTGCCACACTTTCCAGGTCAAGCTCCTACGAGCAGTACTTC.